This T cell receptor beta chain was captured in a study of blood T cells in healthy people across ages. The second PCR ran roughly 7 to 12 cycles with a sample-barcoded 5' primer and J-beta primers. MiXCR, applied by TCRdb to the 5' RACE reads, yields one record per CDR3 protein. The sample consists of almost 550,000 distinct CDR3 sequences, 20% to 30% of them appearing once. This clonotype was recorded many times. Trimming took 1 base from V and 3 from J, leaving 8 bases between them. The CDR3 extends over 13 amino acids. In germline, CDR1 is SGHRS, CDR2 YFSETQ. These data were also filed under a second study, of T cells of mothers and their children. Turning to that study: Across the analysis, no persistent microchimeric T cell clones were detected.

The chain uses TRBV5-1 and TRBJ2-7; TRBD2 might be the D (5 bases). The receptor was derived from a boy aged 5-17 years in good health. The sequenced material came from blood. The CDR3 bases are TGCGCCAGCAGCTTGCGGGGTATCTACGAGCAGTACTTC. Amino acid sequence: CASSLRGIYEQYF.